This T cell receptor (beta chain) was obtained from a study of T cell responses to AZD1222 COVID-19 vaccine. Assay: immunoSEQ multiplex PCR; the TCRdb copy retains only in-frame clones and omits some. The top ten clones hold roughly 5% of a sample with around 90,000 clones, about 93% of them seen once. Germline trimming cut 1 base from V and 4 bases from J; bases unmatched to any gene: 7. CDR3 length equals 16 residues. As regards this clone: Its cognate antigen is unknown.

General study points: It should be noted that donors were predominantly white British and more often female, and clonal diversity was possibly underestimated. Targeting of unmutated variant regions was reportedly seen in nearly half of spike-specific TCRs. Repertoires in all cases were sampled only once the peak T cell response had passed.

The origin of this receptor is an adult in good health. This specimen consisted of peripheral blood, obtained on day 0 of MenACWY control vaccination. The chain employs TRBV5-3 and TRBJ2-7; the match to TRBD2 covers 11 bases. TRBV5-3 qualifies as an ORF whose function is uncertain. The DNA of the CDR3 is TGTGCCAGAAGCTTGATTAGCGGGAGGGCCGGGTACGAGCAGTACTTC. This sequence encodes CARSLISGRAGYEQYF.